This T cell receptor beta chain was identified in a study of OX40 agonist ivuxolimab in advanced cancers. Study-level information: Ivuxolimab, an agonistic anti-OX40 (CD134) antibody, was given to patients.

The CDR3 has 16 residues. CDR1 SGHAT and CDR2 FQNNGV come from the germline V gene. The junction had 4 bases not matched to a gene; V was cut back by 0 bases and J by 3 bases. Points from the study as a whole: The mean number of expanded clones was higher in CD8+ T cells than in CD4+.

Using immunoSEQ multiplex PCR, the repertoire was profiled, and TCRdb retains in-frame clones only, with some absent. The sample lists about 76,000 clones; more than 85% were seen once. This clone showed up just once. The target antigen is unknown. Sequencing used CD4+ or CD8+ T cells sorted from blood, obtained in a trial of the OX40 agonist ivuxolimab. The receptor's source is an adult with an advanced solid tumor such as melanoma, head and neck, liver or kidney cancer. This sequence joins TRBV11-2 and TRBJ1-3, with 8 bases identical to TRBD1. This CDR3 is CASSLDPGGIGNTIYF. The CDR3 DNA reads TGTGCCAGCAGCTTAGACCCAGGGGGCATTGGAAACACCATATATTTT.